The 30 T cell receptor beta chains given below trace back to one sample, sequenced in a study of blood T cell repertoires in COVID-19. Sequencing was performed with immunoSEQ multiplex PCR; in TCRdb, only in-frame clones are kept and a portion is missing. Here the sample spans 220,000 or so clones, roughly 80% being singletons. Material: peripheral blood. The source of these receptors is a woman in her twenties or thirties who had recovered from COVID-19.

The gene calls are TRBV30 and TRBJ2-1, with TRBD1 matching 7 bases. Germline loops: CDR1 GTSNPN, CDR2 SVGIG (reference sequence). There are 14 residues in the CDR3. Unmatched junction bases numbered 2, after V lost 0 bases and J lost 3 bases. Here the CDR3 DNA reads TGTGCCTGGAGTGTAGCAGGGGGCTACAATGAGCAGTTCTTC. Protein sequence: CAWSVAGGYNEQFF.

This rearrangement joins TRBV30 to TRBJ2-3, with 8 bases aligning to TRBD2. CDR1 GTSNPN and CDR2 SVGIG come from the germline V gene (reference sequence). The V segment lost 1 base and the J segment 1 base; nucleotides outside the gene matches: 13. This CDR3 comprises 18 residues. Here the CDR3 reads CAWSDRGGFSVRTDTQYF. As DNA, the CDR3 is TGTGCCTGGAGTGACCGGGGGGGGTTTAGCGTGCGCACAGATACGCAGTATTTT.

The chain joins TRBV18 to TRBJ2-7, with a tentative D call TRBD2 (6 bases). Trimming took off 4 bases at V and 6 bases at J, with 19 bases between the two ends. The CDR3 extends over 15 amino acids. Germline V gives CDR1 KGHSH, CDR2 LQKENI. CDR3 in DNA: TGTGCCAGCTCACGGACCCGGGACTCCGTCAGCGAGCAGTACTTC. This sequence encodes CASSRTRDSVSEQYF.

The rearrangement links TRBV19 to TRBJ1-1, with D perhaps matching TRBD1 (6 bases). The CDR3 consists of 16 residues. The ends were cut back, 3 bases at V and 2 bases at J, with 16 bases in the middle. Germline V CDR1 and CDR2: LNHDA, SQIVND (reference sequence). The CDR3 nucleotides are TGTGCCAGTAGTATCGATCCGAAAGGGGGAAACACTGAAGCTTTCTTT. Its protein is CASSIDPKGGNTEAFF.

The chain uses TRBV14 and TRBJ2-3; possible D gene TRBD1, 6 bases. Germline V gene data show CDR1 as SGHDN and CDR2 as FVKESK. With 4 bases removed from V and 3 bases from J, the gap between germline ends came to 20 bases. CDR3 size: 17 residues. DNA of the CDR3: TGTGCCAGCAGCCGCTTCGGCCTCAGGGGAAGGACAGATACGCAGTATTTT. Translating gives CASSRFGLRGRTDTQYF.

This chain uses TRBV10-1 with TRBJ2-1; tentatively, D is TRBD1 (5 bases). The germline CDR1 and CDR2 sequences are WNHNN and SYGVQD (reference sequence). V lost 0 bases to trimming and J lost 6 bases, with 12 bases between them. The CDR3 covers 15 residues. The CDR3 bases are TGCGCCAGCAGTGAGTCCACAGGTTCCATCAATGAGCAGTTCTTC. Encoded protein: CASSESTGSINEQFF.

V and J are TRBV5-4 and TRBJ2-2; tentative D call: TRBD2 (6 bases). The CDR3 has 15 residues. Germline CDR1 and CDR2: SGHNT and YYREEE (reference sequence). The V end lost 1 base, the J end lost 0 bases, and 7 bases lay between the germline ends. This CDR3 is CASSLRGSNTGELFF. CDR3 coding DNA: TGTGCCAGCAGCTTGCGGGGGTCGAACACCGGGGAGCTGTTTTTT.

The rearrangement links TRBV9 to TRBJ2-3; 8 bases align to TRBD2. The CDR3 is 14 amino acids. The J segment lost 0 bases and the V segment lost 4 bases, leaving 1 base of the junction unmatched. CDR1 SGDLS and CDR2 YYNGEE come from the germline V gene. CDR3 coding DNA: TGTGCCAGCAGCCCTAGCGGGAGCACAGATACGCAGTATTTT. Translation gives CASSPSGSTDTQYF.

The chain carries TRBV24-1 and TRBJ2-5; 11 bases match TRBD1. This CDR3 contains 16 residues. V trimming: 0 bases; J trimming: 5 bases; junction bases outside the gene matches: 4. Germline CDR1 is KGHDR and CDR2 is SFDVKD. This chain's CDR3 is CATSDLRTGGWETQYF. The CDR3 DNA sequence: TGTGCCACCAGTGATTTGCGGACAGGGGGCTGGGAGACCCAGTACTTC.

The chain is built from TRBV7-9 and TRBJ1-4; D gene ambiguous. V was trimmed by 6 bases and J by 1 base, leaving 24 bases between them. The CDR3 consists of 19 residues. The germline gives CDR1 SEHNR, CDR2 FQNEAQ (reference sequence). DNA of the CDR3: TGTGCCAGCAGGCCAAATACTCATCGAGAGGGCCGAACTAATGAAAAACTGTTTTTT. Translation: CASRPNTHREGRTNEKLFF.

This chain joins TRBV5-4 and TRBJ2-7; 7 positions agree with TRBD2. CDR1 is SGHNT, CDR2 YYREEE, per germline (reference sequence). This CDR3 has 16 residues. J was trimmed by 0 bases and V by 0 bases; bases with no gene match: 6. The CDR3 DNA follows: TGTGCCAGCAGCTTGGCCCAGCAGCGGGACTCCTACGAGCAGTACTTC. This encodes CASSLAQQRDSYEQYF.

The V gene is TRBV4-1, the J gene TRBJ2-7; 7 bases line up with TRBD1. CDR3 size: 12 residues. V dropped 8 bases and J dropped 5; count of bases not matched to a gene: 6. From germline, CDR1 is MGHRA and CDR2 YSYEKL. The CDR3 loop is CASATGYNEQYF. The CDR3 DNA reads TGCGCCAGCGCGACAGGGTATAACGAGCAGTACTTC.

This clone was seen just once. The rearrangement uses TRBV21-1 and TRBJ2-3; TRBD2 is taken as the D call from the table, unchecked against the DNA. TRBV21-1 is a pseudogene segment. The CDR3 runs to 17 residues. The CDR3 loop is CASSSRNDVFWEDTQYF. The CDR3 coding sequence is TGTGCCAGCAGCTCCCGTAACGACGTCTTTTGGGAGGATACGCAGTATTTT.

The rearrangement links TRBV24-1 to TRBJ2-3; D remains ambiguous. Trimming took 4 bases from V and 0 from J, leaving 13 bases between them. CDR3 size: 16 residues. CDR1 and CDR2 from the germline V gene are KGHDR and SFDVKD. This CDR3 is CATSDLPSSSTDTQYF. The CDR3 DNA is TGTGCCACCAGTGACTTGCCTTCTTCTAGCACAGATACGCAGTATTTT.

The chain is built from TRBV7-9 and TRBJ2-2, with D possibly matching TRBD2 (5 bases). The germline CDR1 and CDR2 sequences are SEHNR and FQNEAQ (reference sequence). V shed 4 bases and J shed 4 bases, with 19 bases lying between them. CDR3 size: 17 residues. The CDR3 sequence is CASSSLPSRAGTGELFF. CDR3 coding DNA: TGTGCCAGCAGCTCTCTCCCGTCTAGGGCGGGCACCGGGGAGCTGTTTTTT.

This chain joins TRBV28 and TRBJ1-2; D unclear. With 3 bases removed from V and 2 bases from J, the gap between germline ends came to 4 bases. Germline V lookup: CDR1 MDHEN, CDR2 SYDVKM. The CDR3 has 12 amino acids. The DNA for the CDR3 is TGTGCCAGCAGTTTCGAGAACTATGGCTACACCTTC. Its protein product is CASSFENYGYTF.

The V gene is TRBV19, the J gene TRBJ2-1, with 7 bases that match TRBD2. Germline assignment: CDR1 LNHDA and CDR2 SQIVND (reference sequence). This CDR3 spans 15 amino acids. V lost 4 bases, J lost 0 bases, and 3 bases stayed unmatched. The CDR3 protein is CASSNSGYSYNEQFF. DNA for the CDR3: TGTGCCAGTAGTAATAGCGGGTACTCCTACAATGAGCAGTTCTTC.

CDR3 sequence reads: CASSPGTGGLAQHF. The CDR3 DNA reads as TGTGCCAGCAGCCCGGGGACAGGGGGTTTAGCCCAGCATTTT. V is TRBV28 and J is TRBJ1-5; TRBD1 aligns across 11 bases. The germline V gene has CDR1 MDHEN and CDR2 SYDVKM. This CDR3 has 14 residues. Losses at the gene ends were 6 bases for V and 11 bases for J; bases not matched to a gene: 9.

This rearrangement joins TRBV9 to TRBJ2-1, with D perhaps matching TRBD2 (6 bases). Germline V gene sequence: CDR1 SGDLS, CDR2 YYNGEE. CDR3 length: 17 residues. V lost 0 bases and J lost 2, with 15 bases in between. CDR3 region: CASSVVGTLGTYNEQFF. The CDR3 nucleotides are TGTGCCAGCAGCGTAGTGGGGACTTTGGGTACCTACAATGAGCAGTTCTTC. Full variable domain (rest looked up from reference TRBV9 and TRBJ2-1): DSGVTQTPKHLITATGQRVTLRCSPRSGDLSVYWYQQSLDQGLQFLIQYYNGEERAKGNILERFSAQQFPDLHSELNLSSLELGDSALYFCASSVVGTLGTYNEQFFGPGTRLTVL.

This chain connects TRBV5-5 to TRBJ2-3; TRBD2 might be the D (6 bases). This CDR3 has 13 residues. Germline V gene lookup returns CDR1 SGHKS and CDR2 YYEKEE (reference sequence). Trimming removed 5 bases at V and 5 bases at J, with 12 bases between. The CDR3 coding sequence is TGTGCCAGCAGTTCGGGACTTCTAGATACGCAGTATTTT. Its translation: CASSSGLLDTQYF.

This clone has just one count. This chain links TRBV20-1 with TRBJ1-5, with D possibly being TRBD1 (6 bases). Germline V gene data show CDR1 as DFQATT and CDR2 as SNEGSKA (reference sequence). The CDR3 covers 13 residues. V lost 3 bases, J lost 8 bases, and 14 bases lay in between. CDR3 loop: CSASGQHMEPQHF. Written as DNA, the CDR3 is TGCAGTGCTAGTGGACAGCATATGGAGCCCCAGCATTTT.

The rearrangement uses TRBV7-2 and TRBJ2-3, with a weak D call TRBD2 (6 bases). This CDR3 region has 14 residues. Germline CDR1 SGHTA, CDR2 FQGNSA. The ends were cut back, 5 bases at V and 2 bases at J, with 11 bases in the middle. The CDR3, as DNA: TGTGCCAGCAGCAAGGACTATTACACAGATACGCAGTATTTT. Protein sequence: CASSKDYYTDTQYF.

The chain is built from TRBV5-6 and TRBJ2-7, with 7 bases fitting TRBD1. V gave up 6 bases and J gave up 2 bases; unmatched junction bases: 8. The V gene's germline CDR1 is SGHDT and CDR2 YYEEEE. The CDR3 runs to 14 residues. This chain's CDR3 is CASNFIRGTYEQYF. CDR3 nucleotide sequence: TGTGCCAGCAACTTTATCAGGGGGACCTACGAGCAGTACTTC.

The gene calls are TRBV23-1 and TRBJ2-2, with D perhaps TRBD2 (7 bases). TRBV23-1 carries the ORF label, with uncertain function. The CDR3 runs 15 residues. V dropped 6 bases and J dropped 4 bases, with 15 bases sitting between them. As DNA, the CDR3 is TGCGCCAGCAGACCAACAGGGAGGGTCACCGGGGAGCTGTTTTTT. Amino acid sequence: CASRPTGRVTGELFF.

This clone has just a few counts. V and J are TRBV6-5 and TRBJ1-1; TRBD1 agrees at 7 bases. Germline assignment: CDR1 MNHEY and CDR2 SVGAGI. The CDR3 is 15 residues long. V lost 9 bases to trimming and J lost 4 bases; unmatched junction nucleotides: 14. CDR3 sequence (DNA): TGTGCCAGTGGGATACACAGTAGGGGGCTCACTGAAGCTTTCTTT. This gives the protein CASGIHSRGLTEAFF.

The chain recombines TRBV7-9 with TRBJ2-7, with 10 bases matching TRBD2. Germline-derived CDR1 and CDR2 are SEHNR and FQNEAQ (reference sequence). CDR3 length: 16 amino acids. Trimming took 5 bases from V and 7 from J; bases not matched to a gene: 14. CDR3 loop: CASSRGRLAGVCEQYF. The DNA for the CDR3 is TGTGCCAGCAGCCGGGGGCGGCTAGCGGGAGTCTGTGAGCAGTACTTC.

V gene TRBV3-1 (or the pseudogene TRBV3-2) combines with J gene TRBJ2-7; 10 bases map to TRBD2. J was trimmed by 2 bases and V by 6 bases; bases with no gene match: 4. Germline CDR1 and CDR2: LGHDT and YNNKEL (reference sequence). This CDR3 comprises 14 residues. The CDR3 DNA sequence: TGTGCCAGCAGAACTAGCGGGGCCCCCTACGAGCAGTACTTC. Its translation is CASRTSGAPYEQYF.

DNA for the CDR3: TGTGCCTGTCGACAGGGGGCAAGTGGCTACACCTTC. Translated: CACRQGASGYTF. The chain combines TRBV30 with TRBJ1-2, with 10 bases aligning to TRBD1. Germline loops: CDR1 GTSNPN, CDR2 SVGIG (reference sequence). This CDR3 is built from 12 residues. Unmatched junction bases numbered 5, after V lost 6 bases and J lost 7 bases.

The CDR3 DNA follows: TGCGCCAGCAGCAAGGAGGGTAGGGCAGATACGCAGTATTTT. It specifies CASSKEGRADTQYF. The chain combines TRBV5-1 with TRBJ2-3; TRBD2 is a possible D gene (6 bases). Germline V gene lookup returns CDR1 SGHRS and CDR2 YFSETQ. The CDR3 consists of 14 residues. V lost 4 bases to trimming and J lost 4 bases, with 13 bases between them.

Concerning this clone itself: Compared with germline, one end of the junction differs, possibly owing to a read error. This chain links TRBV5-5 with TRBJ2-5; TRBD1 is a possible D gene (5 bases). This CDR3 has 13 amino acids. In germline, CDR1 is SGHKS, CDR2 YYEKEE (reference sequence). CDR3 nucleotides: TGTGCCAGCACCTTGGGGCTGGAGGAGACCCAGTACTTC. This translates into CASTLGLEETQYF.